The 22 T cell receptor beta chains given below trace back to one sample, sequenced in a study of blood T cell repertoires in COVID-19. Repertoires were generated with immunoSEQ multiplex PCR, while TCRdb's copy carries only in-frame clones and drops some. The sample lists roughly 150,000 clones; around 92% were seen once. The specimen was peripheral blood. The receptors stem from a man in his fifties or sixties with acute or convalescent COVID-19.

This chain connects TRBV4-2 to TRBJ2-1, with TRBD2 identical over 7 bases. The J segment lost 3 bases and the V segment lost 0 bases, leaving 5 bases of the junction unmatched. CDR1 is LGHNA, CDR2 YNFKEQ, per germline. The CDR3 totals 16 residues. The CDR3 loop is CASSQEFLADYNEQFF. For the CDR3, the DNA is TGTGCCAGCAGCCAAGAGTTTCTAGCGGACTACAATGAGCAGTTCTTC.

J is TRBJ1-5 and V is TRBV27; D is possibly TRBD1 (5 bases). Deletions cut 5 bases from V and 1 base from J, with 9 bases between. This CDR3 is built from 14 residues. Germline V gene data show CDR1 as MNHEY and CDR2 as SMNVEV (reference sequence). CDR3 bases: TGTGCCAGCAGTCCGACAGCGAGCAATCAGCCCCAGCATTTT. This codes for CASSPTASNQPQHF.

The chain employs TRBV7-2 and TRBJ1-4; possible D gene TRBD1, 6 bases. From germline, CDR1 is SGHTA and CDR2 FQGNSA. The germline V and J ends were trimmed by 1 base and 2 bases, with 14 bases remaining between them. This CDR3 has 17 residues. The CDR3: CASSLGPGVSTNEKLFF. The CDR3 bases are TGTGCCAGCAGCTTAGGGCCAGGGGTTTCGACTAATGAAAAACTGTTTTTT.

This chain links TRBV3-1 (or the pseudogene TRBV3-2) with TRBJ2-2; 7 positions match TRBD2. The CDR3 extends over 15 amino acids. Germline lookup yields CDR1 LGHDT and CDR2 YNNKEL (reference sequence). J gave up 4 bases and V 4 bases, and 6 bases lay outside the gene matches. In DNA form, the CDR3 reads TGTGCCAGCAGCCCCAGCGGGGCCGTCACCGGGGAGCTGTTTTTT. It encodes CASSPSGAVTGELFF.

This chain connects TRBV2 to TRBJ2-1; 10 nucleotides match TRBD1. Germline trimming cut 6 bases from V and 4 bases from J; bases unmatched to any gene: 6. CDR1 and CDR2 (germline): SNHLY, FYNNEI. The CDR3 has 15 residues. In DNA form, the CDR3 reads TGTGCCAGCAGCCCGGACAGGGGGACTTACAATGAGCAGTTCTTC. Protein product: CASSPDRGTYNEQFF.

The chain recombines TRBV3-1 (or the pseudogene TRBV3-2) with TRBJ2-5; 8 bases map to TRBD2. CDR1 is LGHDT, CDR2 YNNKEL, per germline (reference sequence). Trimming removed 0 bases from V and 3 bases from J; junction bases left unmatched: 9. The CDR3 is made up of 17 amino acids. CDR3 sequence: CASSQEFPAGAKETQYF. In nucleotides, the CDR3 is TGTGCCAGCAGCCAAGAATTTCCAGCGGGGGCCAAAGAGACCCAGTACTTC.

The genes are TRBV19 and TRBJ1-1; TRBD1 matches 7 bases. The CDR3 has 13 amino acids. Germline V gives CDR1 LNHDA, CDR2 SQIVND (reference sequence). Trimming removed 3 bases from V and 4 bases from J; junction bases left unmatched: 2. The CDR3 sequence: CASSMTGTTEAFF. CDR3 in DNA: TGTGCCAGTAGTATGACAGGGACCACTGAAGCTTTCTTT.

Only a few counts were recorded for this clone. The V and J genes are TRBV24-1 and TRBJ1-4; D is possibly TRBD1 (6 bases). V lost 3 bases to trimming and J lost 7 bases, with 14 bases between them. The CDR3 is made up of 15 amino acids. Germline CDR1 KGHDR, CDR2 SFDVKD. CDR3 in DNA: TGTGCCACCAGTGATGGACAGTACCTCCCTGAAAAACTGTTTTTT. This sequence encodes CATSDGQYLPEKLFF.

This clone was recorded only once. The genes are TRBV21-1 and TRBJ2-1; TRBD2, the D gene given by the table, was not confirmed from the DNA. TRBV21-1 is a pseudogene. This CDR3 has 14 amino acids. In DNA form, the CDR3 reads TGTGCCAGCAGCAATGAAGTAGCGTACAATGAGCAGTTCTTC. This encodes CASSNEVAYNEQFF.

The table lists this clone with a count of one. This rearrangement joins TRBV5-6 to TRBJ1-3; possible D gene TRBD1, 5 bases. V was shortened by 2 bases and J by 0 bases, with 9 bases between the two germline ends. This CDR3 is 15 amino acids long. Germline lookup yields CDR1 SGHDT and CDR2 YYEEEE. DNA of the CDR3: TGTGCCAGCAGCTTATTGGACAACTCTGGAAACACCATATATTTT. Translation: CASSLLDNSGNTIYF.

This chain connects TRBV10-1 to TRBJ1-6, with no clear D. Trimming stripped 6 bases from V and 2 bases from J, with 8 bases between. CDR1 and CDR2 (germline): WNHNN, SYGVQD (reference sequence). The CDR3 runs to 14 residues. For the CDR3, the DNA is TGCGCCAGCAGACGGGTGCCCTATAATTCACCCCTCCACTTT. Residues: CASRRVPYNSPLHF.

The chain couples TRBV19 to TRBJ2-2; no firm D call. Trimming pared 7 bases from V and 3 bases from J, leaving 3 bases between. CDR1 is LNHDA and CDR2 is SQIVND in the germline V gene (reference sequence). The CDR3 consists of 11 residues. As DNA, the CDR3 is TGTGCCAGTACATACACCGGGGAGCTGTTTTTT. Translation: CASTYTGELFF.

The chain recombines TRBV6-6 with TRBJ2-7, with 10 nucleotides matching TRBD1. The CDR3 spans 15 residues. Germline-derived CDR1 and CDR2 are MNHNY and SVGAGI (reference sequence). Trimming removed 4 bases from V and 5 bases from J; junction bases left unmatched: 8. CDR3 region: CASSSPGTGVNEQYF. CDR3 bases: TGTGCCAGCAGTTCCCCCGGGACAGGGGTCAACGAGCAGTACTTC.

The table lists this clone with a count of one. The chain employs TRBV11-2 and TRBJ1-6; 7 positions match TRBD1. The CDR3 extends over 16 amino acids. J was trimmed by 8 bases and V by 3 bases; bases with no gene match: 10. Looked up from germline, CDR1 is SGHAT and CDR2 is FQNNGV. Here the CDR3 DNA reads TGTGCCAGCAGCTTGGACGACCGGGACAGCCATTCACCCCTCCACTTT. It codes for CASSLDDRDSHSPLHF. Full variable domain (outside the CDR3, taken from reference TRBV11-2 and TRBJ1-6): EAGVAQSPRYKIIEKRQSVAFWCNPISGHATLYWYQQILGQGPKLLIQFQNNGVVDDSQLPKDRFSAERLKGVDSTLKIQPAKLEDSAVYLCASSLDDRDSHSPLHFGNGTRLTVT.

This clone was detected a few times. The chain employs TRBV24-1 and TRBJ1-5; a weak D match, TRBD1 (5 bases). The germline V and J ends were trimmed by 4 bases and 0 bases, with 15 bases remaining between them. Germline lookup yields CDR1 KGHDR and CDR2 SFDVKD. CDR3 length equals 17 residues. The CDR3 reads CATSDRRAGDSNQPQHF. The CDR3 DNA follows: TGTGCCACCAGTGACCGGAGGGCGGGGGATAGCAATCAGCCCCAGCATTTT.

The chain is built from TRBV10-3 and TRBJ2-1; 8 bases line up with TRBD1. Germline CDR1 reads ENHRY; CDR2 reads SYGVKD. The length of the CDR3 is 13 residues. DNA of the CDR3: TGTGTCGTGGGGACAGGCTCCTACAATGAGCAGTTCTTC. Its translation is CVVGTGSYNEQFF.

The chain uses TRBV5-1 and TRBJ1-2, with D possibly matching TRBD1 (6 bases). V shed 1 base and J shed 2 bases, with 12 bases lying between them. This CDR3 is 15 amino acids long. Germline V lookup: CDR1 SGHRS, CDR2 YFSETQ. CDR3 sequence: CASSLNRDQNYGYTF. CDR3 nucleotide sequence: TGCGCCAGCAGCTTGAACAGGGACCAGAACTATGGCTACACCTTC.

This chain connects TRBV27 to TRBJ2-1; 9 nucleotides agree with TRBD1. Germline CDR1 reads MNHEY; CDR2 reads SMNVEV (reference sequence). This CDR3 is 16 amino acids long. V lost 7 bases, J lost 4 bases, and 11 bases stayed unmatched. In DNA form, the CDR3 reads TGTGCCAGCACCGGGGGACAGGGCTCATCATACAATGAGCAGTTCTTC. Translation gives CASTGGQGSSYNEQFF.

The chain couples TRBV5-4 to TRBJ1-5; 10 bases are a match to TRBD1. The V segment lost 3 bases and the J segment 16 bases; nucleotides outside the gene matches: 7. The CDR3 runs to 12 residues. CDR1 SGHNT and CDR2 YYREEE come from the germline V gene (reference sequence). The CDR3 DNA reads TGTGCCAGCAGCTCCGGACAGGGGGTGGAACATTTT. Its protein product is CASSSGQGVEHF.

This CDR3 is CASSERFRTAYNSPLHF. The CDR3 DNA sequence: TGCGCCAGCAGTGAGCGCTTTCGGACAGCCTATAATTCACCCCTCCACTTT. The chain combines TRBV10-2 with TRBJ1-6; D might be TRBD1 (6 bases). V shed 2 bases and J shed 2 bases, with 13 bases lying between them. The germline V gene has CDR1 WSHSY and CDR2 SAAADI. This CDR3 comprises 17 residues.

This chain uses TRBV9 with TRBJ1-2; D call uncertain. CDR1 is SGDLS, CDR2 YYNGEE, per germline. The CDR3 contains 15 residues. Deletions cut 4 bases from V and 2 bases from J, with 15 bases between. The DNA of the CDR3 is TGTGCCAGCAGCCCTGGCCTCCGGGTGAACTATGGCTACACCTTC. Translating gives CASSPGLRVNYGYTF.

Regarding this clone: The junction differs from germline at one of its ends, possibly a read error. The gene calls are TRBV6-5 and TRBJ2-4; maybe TRBD1 (6 bases). This CDR3 is built from 15 residues. In germline, CDR1 is MNHEY, CDR2 SVGAGI. CDR3 amino acids: CTSSPSRTAKNIQYF. DNA of the CDR3: TGTACCAGCAGCCCCTCCCGGACAGCAAAAAACATTCAGTACTTC.